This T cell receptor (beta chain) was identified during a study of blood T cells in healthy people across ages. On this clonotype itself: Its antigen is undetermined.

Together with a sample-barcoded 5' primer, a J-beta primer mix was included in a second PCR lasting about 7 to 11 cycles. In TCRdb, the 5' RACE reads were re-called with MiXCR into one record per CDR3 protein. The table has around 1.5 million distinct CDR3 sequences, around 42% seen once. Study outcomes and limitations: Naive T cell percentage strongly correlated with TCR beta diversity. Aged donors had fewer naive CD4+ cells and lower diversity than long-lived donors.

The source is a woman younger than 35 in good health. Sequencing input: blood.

CDR3 in amino acids: CASSPTVMAGVADTQYF. The CDR3 nucleotides read TGTGCCAGCAGCCCTACAGTTATGGCAGGGGTAGCAGATACGCAGTATTTT. This chain connects TRBV4-2 to TRBJ2-3, with TRBD1 as a possible D gene (6 bases). The germline V and J ends were trimmed by 4 bases and 4 bases, with 21 bases remaining between them. The CDR3 runs to 17 residues. Per germline, CDR1 LGHNA and CDR2 YNFKEQ.